This T cell receptor beta chain was observed in a study of radiation and T cells in renal cell carcinoma. Noted time point: baseline pretreatment blood. Treatment noted: 15 Gy SBRT to primary tumor, nephrectomy 4 weeks later. This renal cell carcinoma was of the clear cell type. The CDR3 consists of 13 residues. Germline CDR1 and CDR2: KGHSH and LQKENI. Trimming left V 2 bases short and J 6 bases short, with 8 bases between. Some clones are missing from TCRdb's copy, which holds only in-frame ones; the method was immunoSEQ multiplex PCR. This sample has some 100,000 clones, with 82% found just once. The specimen comprised blood, sampled from a patient whose treatment included radiotherapy and nephrectomy. This TCR was recovered from a man in his sixties with renal cell carcinoma. The chain is built from TRBV18 and TRBJ2-1; tentative D call: TRBD2 (7 bases). CDR3 loop: CASSPGGANEQFF. The DNA of the CDR3 is TGTGCCAGCTCACCAGGGGGGGCCAATGAGCAGTTCTTC.